The sequence of this TCR beta chain was determined in a study of T cells after yellow fever vaccination (dated by TCRdb to about 2019). Background for the entire study: Libraries from fractions with low cell numbers were prepared with the SMART-Seq v4 Ultra Low Input RNA kit. Blood samples were taken at several timepoints before and after primary and secondary immunization, and bulk PBMC replicates and cell subsets were isolated. To follow T-cell clones before and after both primary and booster YFV17D yellow fever vaccination, bulk TCR alpha and beta repertoires underwent longitudinal sequencing. Two healthy male donors made up the cohort, one aged 18 to 30 years and the other aged 30 to 40 years.

TCR cDNA was synthesized by 5'RACE template switching, through which a universal primer site and unique molecular identifiers were introduced. Priming for cDNA synthesis came from both the TCR alpha and TCR beta constant segments. Library amplification used two PCR steps, and the second PCR step added sample barcodes and sequencing adapters. Sequencing of libraries was done on Illumina HiSeq 2500 (2x100 bp) or NovaSeq (2x150 bp). The authors' analysis ran thus. MIGEC handled demultiplexing of reads and collapsing into UMI consensus sequences, while MiXCR performed V(D)J alignment. Vaccine-responding clonotypes were identified with edgeR using replicate PBMC samples, with FDR below 0.01 and a log2 fold change above 5 up to day 15 being required. CD4 or CD8 identity was assigned to each bulk clonotype according to whether the clonotype was present at higher abundance in the sequenced CD4 repertoire or the sequenced CD8 repertoire. In-frame beta chains were kept once TCRdb had trimmed the public reads at Q25 with fastp and called clones with MiXCR. Rows with a matching CDR3 protein are joined into one entry that keeps the most common DNA and genes. None of the V and J calls come from the authors' own analysis; TCRdb made them. This sample gives 70,000 or so distinct CDR3 sequences in total; around 7.1% of them show up just once. Together, the top ten hold approximately 30% of the sample.

The germline V gene (reference sequence) provides CDR1 LNHDA and CDR2 SQIVND. V is shortened by 5 bases, J by 6 bases, and the region joining them spans 10 bases. Including cysteine and phenylalanine, the CDR3 has 12 amino acids. The only DNA kept is the CDR3, 36 bases in frame from the first base. Only a few counts were recorded for this clonotype. What antigen it recognizes has not been identified. The input lacks base qualities; no much larger clone sits a single base away. Findings and caveats that apply to the study as a whole: The study included only two donors, which limits how far the findings can be generalized. Most clones expanded after primary vaccination were re-detected after the booster (96% of CD4 and about 88% of CD8), suggesting broad memory maintenance. The secondary T-cell response was weaker than the primary response but faster, peaking on day 5 instead of day 15. Because abundant contaminating clonotypes from the bulk population could be contained in FACS-sorted repertoires, computational filtering was required. A small share of clonotypes was detected in both CD4 and CD8 compartments, with the overlap likely arising from convergent recombination.

The sample's treatment or condition, from its label and the paper: live attenuated yellow fever vaccine strain. A standard Ficoll-Paque protocol was used to isolate PBMCs from peripheral blood. Dynabeads CD4 and CD8 positive selection kits were used to isolate CD4 and CD8 T-cell fractions. TriZol was used to extract RNA from bulk PBMCs, from CD4 and CD8 fractions, and from dextramer-positive and dextramer-negative fractions. The sequence was collected from a man younger than 35 who received the YFV17D yellow fever vaccine. This specimen consisted of CD8+ T cells sorted from PBMCs, obtained about 10 days after the first yellow fever vaccination. The rearrangement combines TRBV19 with TRBJ1-2, with the D gene too uncertain to name. The CDR3 in this case is CASSFGLDGYTF. At the DNA level, the sequence is TGTGCCAGTAGTTTTGGTCTCGATGGCTACACCTTC.